The rows below give T cell receptor beta chains drawn from one sample of a study of PD-L1 blockade in urothelial cancer. Profiled with immunoSEQ multiplex PCR; TCRdb holds only in-frame clones, not every one. The sample lists over 45,000 clones, about 90% seen once, with 6.5% to 8% in the top ten. The starting material was PBMCs, obtained around atezolizumab (anti-PD-L1) treatment. The source of these receptors is a man in his sixties with urothelial cancer. Both conserved end residues are part of each CDR3. The order of the fields is J gene, D gene, clone size, V gene, CDR3 DNA, CDR3 protein. The D gene is left open where the match is weak. Only some rows state a clone size, as once, few, many or a class for expanded clones.

TRBJ2-1	TRBD2	.	TRBV6-1	TGTGCCAGCAGTGAAGGGGCGGGGGGAGTCTATGAGCAGTTCTTC	CASSEGAGGVYEQFF
TRBJ2-5	TRBD2	.	TRBV4-1	TGCGCCAGCAGCCAAGACTGGACTAGCGGGGGGGCCGGAGAGACCCAGTACTTC	CASSQDWTSGGAGETQYF
TRBJ1-4	TRBD1	few	TRBV5-1	TGCGCCAGCAGCTTATCCGGGACAGGGCGAGATGAAAAACTGTTTTTT	CASSLSGTGRDEKLFF
TRBJ1-2	.	.	TRBV13	TGTGCCAGCACCACAAGGGAGGGATGGGGCTACACCTTC	CASTTREGWGYTF
TRBJ2-2	TRBD2	.	TRBV2	TGTGCCAGCAGTGTAAGACTAGCGGGGGCCATGAACACCGGGGAGCTGTTTTTT	CASSVRLAGAMNTGELFF
TRBJ2-2	.	.	TRBV7-6	TGTGCCAGCAGCTTAGATTCGTTAGGGGAGCTGTTTTTT	CASSLDSLGELFF
TRBJ2-3	.	.	TRBV7-6	TGTGCCAGCAACTACGGACAAAACACAGATACGCAGTATTTT	CASNYGQNTDTQYF
TRBJ2-7	.	.	TRBV7-6	TGTGCCAGCAGCCCCCGCGGTATCCCGGGCGAGCAGTACTTC	CASSPRGIPGEQYF
TRBJ2-1	TRBD1	.	TRBV6-5	TGTGCCAGCAGCTGGACAGGGGTTGGCAATGAGCAGTTCTTC	CASSWTGVGNEQFF
TRBJ1-6	TRBD1	.	TRBV2	TGTGCCAGCAGTGAGGAAACAGGGGTTTCACCCCTCCACTTT	CASSEETGVSPLHF
TRBJ2-3	.	.	TRBV4-2	TGTGCCAGCAGCCAAGCGGGATCTGGCACAGATACGCAGTATTTT	CASSQAGSGTDTQYF
TRBJ1-5	TRBD1	.	TRBV4-3	TGCGCCAGCAGCCACAACAGGGGGAGCAATCAGCCCCAGCATTTT	CASSHNRGSNQPQHF
TRBJ2-2	.	.	TRBV6-5	TGTGCCACCAAAGGGCAGGGGCGCACCGGGGAGCTGTTTTTT	CATKGQGRTGELFF
TRBJ1-3	.	.	TRBV5-6	TGTGCCAGCAGCTCGGGATTCAGAGGAAACACCATATATTTT	CASSSGFRGNTIYF
TRBJ2-3	.	.	TRBV30	TGTGCCTATACAGGGTACACAGATACGCAGTATTTT	CAYTGYTDTQYF
TRBJ2-2	TRBD1	.	TRBV5-1	TGCGCCAGCAGACTCTCGGGACAGGACACCGGGGAGCTGTTTTTT	CASRLSGQDTGELFF
TRBJ2-1	TRBD2	.	TRBV5-5	TGTGCCAGCAGCCCAATCGGAGCGGGGGCCAACAGGGATGAGCAGTTCTTC	CASSPIGAGANRDEQFF
TRBJ1-2	TRBD1	.	TRBV4-1	TGCGCCAGCAGCTGGGACAGGCGGGGAGGAAACTATGGCTACACCTTC	CASSWDRRGGNYGYTF
TRBJ2-2	TRBD1	.	TRBV18	TGTGCCAGCTCCCCAGGGACAGACCTAACCGGGGAGCTGTTTTTT	CASSPGTDLTGELFF
TRBJ1-2	.	once	TRBV5-6	TGTGCCAGCAGCTTCCTATACACAGGCTATGGCTACACCTTC	CASSFLYTGYGYTF
TRBJ2-1	.	.	TRBV2	TGTGCCAGCAGATCGGAGAGGGCCATATACAATGAGCAGTTCTTC	CASRSERAIYNEQFF
TRBJ2-1	.	.	TRBV18	TGTGCCAGCTCACCGACGTCCGGAGACAATGAGCAGTTCTTC	CASSPTSGDNEQFF
TRBJ1-1	.	.	TRBV14	TGTGCCAGCAGCCAAGATCGGAGGGCTAGAGCTTTCTTT	CASSQDRRARAFF
TRBJ1-6	TRBD1	.	TRBV28	TGTGCCAGCAGTTTCGTCCTGACAGGGGGTTGGAATTCACCCCTCCACTTT	CASSFVLTGGWNSPLHF
TRBJ2-1	TRBD1	.	TRBV11-2	TGTGCCAGCAGCTTAGTTCAGGGGACAGGCAATGAGCAGTTCTTC	CASSLVQGTGNEQFF
TRBJ2-3	TRBD2	.	TRBV7-3	TGTGCCAGCAGGACGGGGGGGTTGTCAGATACGCAGTATTTT	CASRTGGLSDTQYF
TRBJ2-5	TRBD2	.	TRBV7-3	TGTGCCAGCAGCTTAAGCGCGGGGGGGCAAGAGACCCAGTACTTC	CASSLSAGGQETQYF
TRBJ1-5	.	.	TRBV5-1	TGCGCCAGCAGCTTGGATGCGGTGGGAGGTCAGCCCCAGCATTTT	CASSLDAVGGQPQHF
TRBJ1-1	TRBD1	.	TRBV29-1	TGCAGCGTGGGGACAGGGAGGGGCCTAATCTTCCCTGAAGCTTTCTTT	CSVGTGRGLIFPEAFF
TRBJ1-4	.	.	TRBV5-1	TGCGCCAGCAGCTTGGGAGGGAGAAATGAAAAACTGTTTTTT	CASSLGGRNEKLFF
TRBJ1-1	.	.	TRBV7-2	TGTGCCAGCAGCTTAGTGACAGAACAAGTTTTCTTT	CASSLVTEQVFF
TRBJ1-1	.	once	TRBV5-1	TGCGCCAGCAGCTTGGTCTCAGGGCCGAACACTGAAGCTTTCTTT	CASSLVSGPNTEAFF
TRBJ2-7	TRBD2	.	TRBV9	TGTGCCAGCAGCGTAGAGGAGCGGGGGAGCTACGAGCAGTACTTC	CASSVEERGSYEQYF
TRBJ1-4	.	.	TRBV13	TGTGCCAGCAGCCCCGCGGGAAGGGGGGGTGAAAAACTGTTTTTT	CASSPAGRGGEKLFF
TRBJ2-1	TRBD1	.	TRBV4-3	TGCGCCAGCGGACAGGGGCGCCACAATGAGCAGTTCTTC	CASGQGRHNEQFF
TRBJ2-7	TRBD1	.	TRBV18	TGTGCCAGCTCGCCTTCAGGGGACAGGGCCTCCTACGAGCAGTACTTC	CASSPSGDRASYEQYF
TRBJ2-6	.	.	TRBV27	TGTGCCAGCAGGTGGGGAGGCTCTGGGGCCAACGTCCTGACTTTC	CASRWGGSGANVLTF
TRBJ2-1	.	.	TRBV19	TGTGCCAGTAGATGGGGGGTTGACTTGGGCAATGAGCAGTTCTTC	CASRWGVDLGNEQFF
TRBJ2-7	.	.	TRBV15	TGTGCCACCAGCGGGACTCAAAATGCCTACGAGCAGTACTTC	CATSGTQNAYEQYF
TRBJ1-2	TRBD1	.	TRBV5-1	TGCGCCAGCAGCCCGGGACAGCTAGCTAACTATGGCTACACCTTC	CASSPGQLANYGYTF
TRBJ2-3	TRBD2	once	TRBV7-3	TGTGCCAGCAGCTCCGGCCGGGCGGGGGTCACAGATACGCAGTATTTT	CASSSGRAGVTDTQYF
TRBJ2-1	TRBD2	.	TRBV11-3	TGTGCCAGCAGCAAAGGGACTAGCTCCTACAATGAGCAGTTCTTC	CASSKGTSSYNEQFF
TRBJ2-7	TRBD1	.	TRBV30	TGTGCCTACACGACAGGGGGCTTATACGAGCAGTACTTC	CAYTTGGLYEQYF
TRBJ1-3	.	few	TRBV6-5	TGTGCCAGCAGTTATTACAGGGAGTATGGTACCATATATTTT	CASSYYREYGTIYF
TRBJ1-2	.	once	TRBV6-1	TGTGCCAGCAGTGAAACATACTATGGCTACACCTTC	CASSETYYGYTF
TRBJ2-3	TRBD2	.	TRBV9	TGTGCCAGCAGCGGCCTCAGCGGGGGGTTTAGAGGAGATACGCAGTATTTT	CASSGLSGGFRGDTQYF